Sequencing of this T cell receptor (beta chain) was carried out in a study of shared clonotypes between healthy human individuals. The study enrolled healthy HIV-negative adults without recent acute infections or vaccinations as donors. Splitting the CD4+ cells yielded a CD45RA+ naive subset and a CD45RA-negative memory subset. Generated by immunoSEQ multiplex PCR, the TCRdb table keeps only in-frame clones and is missing some. The table lists some 500,000 clones, 90% to 96% of them singletons, with about 0.064% in the top ten. Germline CDR1 is SEHNR and CDR2 is FQNEAQ (reference sequence). Trimming took 0 bases from V and 3 from J; bases not matched to a gene: 8. The CDR3 has 17 residues.

The chain recombines TRBV7-9 with TRBJ2-5, with 9 bases aligning to TRBD1. This sequence was found in a woman aged 25 to 39 in good health. The sample was naive CD4+ T cells sorted from blood. Described subset: CD45RA+ positively selected. DNA for the CDR3: TGTGCCAGCAGCTTAGCGCAAGGTGGACAGGGGAAAGAGACCCAGTACTTC. Translating it yields CASSLAQGGQGKETQYF. Variable domain in full (rest from reference TRBV7-9 and TRBJ2-5): DTGVSQNPRHKITKRGQNVTFRCDPISEHNRLYWYRQTLGQGPEFLTYFQNEAQLEKSRLLSDRFSAERPKGSFSTLEIQRTEQGDSAMYLCASSLAQGGQGKETQYFGPGTRLLVL.